The next 2 T cell receptor beta chains were all read from a single sample in a study of persistence of HIV-infected CD4 T cells. The libraries were made with immunoSEQ version 4 in survey mode. Clones were sequenced by immunoSEQ multiplex PCR, and TCRdb holds only the in-frame ones, with some missing. The sample yields 30,000 to 45,000 clones, over 75% seen once. An overlapping HIV-1 Gag peptide pool stimulated these cells at 0.75 to 1 ug/peptide/mL. Memory cells lacking CD40L and CD69 with high CD45RO were sorted. For these receptors, no antigen is known. The material sequenced was cultured CD4+ T cells from PBMCs, taken from a patient who received antiretroviral therapy. All receptors come from an adult with HIV. The donor label of this sample is uncertain.

The chain couples TRBV5-1 to TRBJ2-7; TRBD2 matches at 12 bases. J was trimmed by 7 bases and V by 2 bases; bases with no gene match: 7. CDR3 length: 15 amino acids. Germline assignment: CDR1 SGHRS and CDR2 YFSETQ. The CDR3 DNA sequence: TGCGCCAGCAGCTTCCCTAGCGGGGGGGCGAGTGAGCAGTACTTC. Amino acids: CASSFPSGGASEQYF. Full variable domain (outside the CDR3, taken from reference TRBV5-1 and TRBJ2-7): KAGVTQTPRYLIKTRGQQVTLSCSPISGHRSVSWYQQTPGQGLQFLFEYFSETQRNKGNFPGRFSGRQFSNSRSEMNVSTLELGDSALYLCASSFPSGGASEQYFGPGTRLTVT.

V is TRBV3-1 (or the pseudogene TRBV3-2) and J is TRBJ1-2; TRBD1 agrees at 8 bases. CDR3 size: 14 residues. The trim removed 5 bases at V and 1 base at J, leaving 3 bases unmatched. Germline assignment: CDR1 LGHDT and CDR2 YNNKEL (reference sequence). The CDR3 DNA reads as TGTGCCAGCAGCTTGGGACAGGTTAACTATGGCTACACCTTC. As protein: CASSLGQVNYGYTF.